This is a list of T cell receptor beta chains from one sample in a study of blood T cell repertoires in COVID-19. Sequencing was performed with immunoSEQ multiplex PCR; in TCRdb, only in-frame clones are kept and a portion is missing. This sample has 150,000 to 200,000 clones; around 80% occur once, and the top ten carry around 5.1%. The sample consisted of PBMCs or T cells enriched from blood (not recorded which). These receptors came from a man aged 65 to 79 who had been exposed to COVID-19. Each CDR3 is given with its conserved first and last residue. The D gene is left open where the match is weak. Clone sizes are given selectively: once, few, many, or a class where the clone is expanded.

d_call,cdr3_length,j_call,v_call,clone_size,cdr3_nt,cdr3_aa
-,19,TRBJ1-4,TRBV19,once,TGTGCCAGTAGTATAGGATCGGGAACAGGGAGAGGAACTAATGAAAAACTGTTTTTT,CASSIGSGTGRGTNEKLFF
TRBD1,13,TRBJ1-1,TRBV7-9,-,TGTGCCAGCAGCCCCGGGACAGGGGTAGAGGCTTTCTTT,CASSPGTGVEAFF
-,15,TRBJ1-1,TRBV19,-,TGTGCCAGTAGTATATCAAACAGGGATGGCACTGAAGCTTTCTTT,CASSISNRDGTEAFF
TRBD2,17,TRBJ2-1,TRBV18,-,TGTGCCAGCTCACCGGGACTAGGCCCACCCGTTGGCAATGAGCAGTTCTTC,CASSPGLGPPVGNEQFF
-,12,TRBJ1-5,TRBV3-1/TRBV3-2,-,TGTGCCAGCAGCCAGGGAGAGCAGCCCCAGCATTTT,CASSQGEQPQHF
-,16,TRBJ2-7,TRBV7-9,-,TGTGCCAGCAGCCGGGCAGCCATAGGGAGCTCCTACGAGCAGTACTTC,CASSRAAIGSSYEQYF
TRBD1,15,TRBJ1-2,TRBV15,-,TGTGCCACCAGCAGCCCGGACAGGGGGCGGAATGGCTACACCTTC,CATSSPDRGRNGYTF
TRBD1,15,TRBJ2-2,TRBV3-1/TRBV3-2,-,TGTGCCAGCAGGTATACGGGACAGAACACCGGGGAGCTGCTTTTT,CASRYTGQNTGELLF
TRBD2,18,TRBJ2-7,TRBV18,-,TGTGCCAGCTCACCCGTCCTTACTAGCGGGAGGACTACGGGTGAGCAGTACTTC,CASSPVLTSGRTTGEQYF
-,15,TRBJ1-5,TRBV2,-,TGTGCCAGCAGTGAAAGTTGGTACTCCAATCAGCCCCAGCATTTT,CASSESWYSNQPQHF
TRBD1,13,TRBJ1-2,TRBV3-1/TRBV3-2,few,TGTGCCAGCAGCCCCCCAGGGGGCGAGGGCTACACCTTC,CASSPPGGEGYTF